Each of the 24 T cell receptor beta chains below was sequenced from the same sample in a study of T cells in Graves' hyperthyroidism and ophthalmopathy. TCR beta CDR3 sequences were amplified from RNA transcripts. Initially, a first-round RT-PCR of the TCR CDR3 employed the HTBI primer set. TCRdb re-called the multiplex PCR reads with MiXCR, one entry per CDR3 protein. Here the sample spans about 580,000 distinct CDR3 sequences, approximately 44% being singletons. Specimen: peripheral blood or thyroid tissue (not recorded which). The receptors here all came from a woman aged 18-29 years with Graves' hyperthyroidism.

The sample holds many counts of this clonotype. The CDR3 bases are TGCAGTGCTCACGGGACACCGCGGGACGAGCAGTACTTC. This gives the protein CSAHGTPRDEQYF. This chain connects TRBV20-1 to TRBJ2-7; a weak D match, TRBD1 (6 bases). Trimming left V 5 bases short and J 5 bases short, with 16 bases between. The CDR3 is made up of 13 amino acids. The V gene's germline CDR1 is DFQATT and CDR2 SNEGSKA (reference sequence).

This rearrangement joins TRBV9 to TRBJ1-2, with D tentatively TRBD1 (5 bases). The CDR3 covers 18 residues. V was clipped by 0 bases and J by 6 bases, with 24 bases between them. Germline V gene data show CDR1 as SGDLS and CDR2 as YYNGEE. The CDR3 is CASSVDAGGTGVPNGYTF. CDR3 in DNA: TGTGCCAGCAGCGTAGATGCGGGGGGTACAGGTGTCCCGAATGGCTACACCTTC.

The sample holds many counts of this clonotype. The chain joins TRBV12-3 or TRBV12-4 to TRBJ1-2; D is uncertain. Trimming removed 3 bases at V and 2 bases at J, with 7 bases between. The CDR3 has 13 residues. The CDR3 DNA reads as TGTGCCAGCAGTTTCGCAGAAAACTATGGCTACACCTTC. Protein product: CASSFAENYGYTF.

In its sample, this clonotype was seen many times. V gene TRBV11-2 combines with J gene TRBJ2-5; D perhaps matches TRBD1 (5 bases). The CDR3 covers 14 residues. The V and J ends lost 1 base and 4 bases respectively, with 10 bases between them. Germline CDR1 is SGHAT and CDR2 is FQNNGV. Here the CDR3 reads CASSLVDRRETQYF. In DNA, the CDR3 is TGTGCCAGCAGCTTAGTTGACAGACGAGAGACCCAGTACTTC.

V is TRBV29-1 and J is TRBJ2-5, with 9 bases matching TRBD1. The CDR3 is 13 residues long. Germline values: CDR1 SQVTM, CDR2 ANQGSEA. The junction had 9 bases not matched to a gene; V was cut back by 8 bases and J by 5 bases. The DNA of the CDR3 is TGCAGCCTCTGGACAGGGGCCGATGAGACCCAGTACTTC. Translating gives CSLWTGADETQYF.

Regarding this clonotype: A much larger clone lies a single base off, so this may be a read error. This sequence joins TRBV25-1 and TRBJ2-7; maybe TRBD2 (5 bases). This CDR3 contains 13 residues. The V gene's germline CDR1 is MGHDK and CDR2 SYGVNS. CDR3 in DNA: TGTGCCGGCAGTTCTTCTGGACGAAGCGGGCAGTACTTC. Amino acids: CAGSSSGRSGQYF.

DNA for the CDR3: TGTGCCAGCAGCCCTGACACCGGGGATGGGGAAGAGACCCAGTACTTC. Residues: CASSPDTGDGEETQYF. The chain combines TRBV7-3 with TRBJ2-5, with D perhaps matching TRBD2 (5 bases). This CDR3 comprises 16 residues. V was clipped by 5 bases and J by 3 bases, with 19 bases between them. The germline V gene has CDR1 SGHTA and CDR2 FQGTGA.

The table lists this clonotype with a few counts. The genes are TRBV7-3 and TRBJ2-6, with 7 bases that match TRBD1. Trimming removed 7 bases from V and 4 bases from J; junction bases left unmatched: 16. CDR1 and CDR2 (germline): SGHTA, FQGTGA. The length of the CDR3 is 18 residues. CDR3 sequence reads: CASNRNRGVLGGANVLTF. The CDR3 DNA reads TGTGCCAGCAACCGTAACAGGGGCGTGCTAGGAGGGGCCAACGTCCTGACTTTC.

The chain couples TRBV29-1 to TRBJ1-5, with a possible D match to TRBD1 (5 bases). The CDR3 spans 16 residues. Germline CDR1 is SQVTM and CDR2 is ANQGSEA. CDR3 nucleotide sequence: TGCAGTGCCCGTTCAGGGAGAGGCTATAGCAATCAGCCCCAGCATTTT. Translation gives CSARSGRGYSNQPQHF.

The V call is TRBV3-1, the J call TRBJ2-2, with TRBD2 matching 7 bases. This CDR3 is 13 amino acids long. Looked up from germline, CDR1 is LGHDT and CDR2 is YNNKEL (reference sequence). Germline trimming cut 4 bases from V and 8 bases from J; bases unmatched to any gene: 4. The CDR3 region has the DNA TGTGCCAGCAGCCCAGGGAGGGTTGGGGAGCTGTTTTTT. It codes for CASSPGRVGELFF.

The chain joins TRBV15 to TRBJ2-1; 7 bases are a match to TRBD2. CDR3 length: 14 residues. V gave up 3 bases and J gave up 5 bases; unmatched junction bases: 4. CDR1 LNHNV and CDR2 YYDKDF come from the germline V gene (reference sequence). CDR3 DNA: TGTGCCACCAGCAGTAGCGGGTCACACAATGAGCAGTTCTTC. Protein: CATSSSGSHNEQFF.

This chain connects TRBV20-1 to TRBJ2-7, with 7 bases lining up with TRBD2. Germline CDR1 DFQATT, CDR2 SNEGSKA (reference sequence). The length of the CDR3 is 13 residues. V trimming: 4 bases; J trimming: 6 bases; junction bases outside the gene matches: 9. In DNA, the CDR3 is TGCAGTGCTAAAGGACTAGTAAGCGGCGAGCAGTACTTC. This encodes CSAKGLVSGEQYF.

The J gene is TRBJ1-1, the V gene TRBV5-1; possible D gene TRBD1, 6 bases. The CDR3 covers 17 residues. Between the trimmed V and J ends, which lost 4 bases and 0 bases, there was a span of 19 bases. The V gene's germline CDR1 is SGHRS and CDR2 YFSETQ. CDR3 nucleotides: TGCGCCAGCAGCCGAACCTCGACAGGTTTAATGAACACTGAAGCTTTCTTT. This translates into CASSRTSTGLMNTEAFF.

The chain is built from TRBV19 and TRBJ2-7; 12 bases align to TRBD1. Trimming cost V 5 bases and J 6 bases; bases outside gene matches: 14. The CDR3 runs 17 residues. Per the germline V gene, CDR1 is LNHDA and CDR2 is SQIVND (reference sequence). DNA for the CDR3: TGTGCCAGTAGTGGCTACTCCTCCGGGACAGGGGGCAGCGAGCAGTACTTC. Its translation: CASSGYSSGTGGSEQYF.

This clonotype was found a few times. The chain links TRBV6-5 to TRBJ1-5; D perhaps matches TRBD1 (6 bases). Germline lookup yields CDR1 MNHEY and CDR2 SVGAGI. The V and J ends lost 2 bases and 5 bases respectively, with 13 bases between them. The CDR3 has 15 amino acids. In DNA form, the CDR3 reads TGTGCCAGCAGTTACCCCAGGGGCGCGGATCAGCCCCAGCATTTT. Protein sequence: CASSYPRGADQPQHF.

The table lists this clonotype with a count of one. A much larger clonotype is one base distant, so this may be a read error. The rearrangement uses TRBV12-3 or TRBV12-4 and TRBJ2-2, with 14 bases aligning to TRBD2. Losses at the gene ends were 8 bases for V and 0 bases for J; bases not matched to a gene: 2. The CDR3 consists of 16 residues. CDR3 protein: CASGTSGRTNTGELFF. In DNA, the CDR3 is TGTGCCAGCGGGACTAGCGGGAGAACGAACACCGGGGAGCTGTTTTTT.

This clonotype was seen many times. The rearrangement links TRBV9 to TRBJ1-1; D remains unclear. The germline gives CDR1 SGDLS, CDR2 YYNGEE. CDR3 length equals 13 residues. With 0 bases removed from V and 5 bases from J, the gap between germline ends came to 8 bases. The CDR3 DNA is TGTGCCAGCAGCGTAGCGGGGTGGACTGAAGCTTTCTTT. Its protein product is CASSVAGWTEAFF.

This clonotype was counted a single time. CDR3 region: CASTERGGRPTQHF. The CDR3 coding sequence is TGTGCCAGCACCGAACGGGGGGGACGGCCGACCCAGCATTTT. This rearrangement joins TRBV2 to TRBJ1-5; tentative D call: TRBD1 (5 bases). CDR1 SNHLY and CDR2 FYNNEI come from the germline V gene. V gave up 7 bases and J gave up 11 bases, with 21 bases separating them. The CDR3 consists of 14 residues.

This clonotype was recorded at least ten times. The chain has TRBV6-2 or TRBV6-3 and TRBJ2-7, with D possibly TRBD2 on 6 matching bases. Germline assignment: CDR1 MNHEY and CDR2 SVGEGT. V was clipped by 2 bases and J by 2 bases, with 13 bases between them. The CDR3 is 15 residues long. The DNA of the CDR3 is TGTGCCAGCAGTTACCCCGGTAGCGGCGCCTACGAGCAGTACTTC. This translates into CASSYPGSGAYEQYF.

This clonotype was detected a few times. The CDR3 region is CASRGGAGDYEQYF. CDR3 in DNA: TGTGCCAGCAGGGGGGGGGCAGGTGACTACGAGCAGTACTTC. The rearrangement uses TRBV25-1 and TRBJ2-7, with D maybe TRBD2 (7 bases). This CDR3 is built from 14 residues. Trimming removed 6 bases from V and 3 bases from J, with 15 bases in between. Germline CDR1 MGHDK, CDR2 SYGVNS.

This chain uses TRBV13 with TRBJ2-3; D is ambiguous. The CDR3 sequence is 16 residues long. CDR1 and CDR2 (germline): PRHDT, FYEKMQ (reference sequence). The germline V and J ends were trimmed by 1 base and 5 bases, with 16 bases remaining between them. CDR3 nucleotide sequence: TGTGCCAGCAGCTTAGCTGCGGCAGCAAGGAGAGATACGCAGTATTTT. This encodes CASSLAAAARRDTQYF.

The table lists this clonotype with many counts. CDR3 coding DNA: TGCAGCGGTCAGGACAGGGCTGACACCGGGGAGCTGTTTTTT. It yields the protein CSGQDRADTGELFF. The chain carries TRBV29-1 and TRBJ2-2, with 8 nucleotides matching TRBD1. Per germline, CDR1 SQVTM and CDR2 ANQGSEA. This CDR3 spans 14 amino acids. The V gene end was trimmed by 7 bases and the J gene end by 3 bases; junction bases not matched to a gene: 7.

As regards this clonotype: A much more abundant neighbour one base away suggests this may be a read error. The gene calls are TRBV6-5 and TRBJ1-2; maybe TRBD1 (6 bases). Germline V CDR1 and CDR2: MNHEY, SVGAGI. The CDR3 is 14 residues long. CDR3 sequence: CASSNPGQHYGHTF. The CDR3 DNA sequence: TGTGCCAGCAGTAATCCGGGACAACACTATGGCCACACCTTC.

With regard to this clonotype: Likely a read error: the CDR3 ends without its conserved phenylalanine or tryptophan. Because the CDR3's place on the DNA is in doubt, the DNA is left out and the CDR3 is given as listed by TCRdb. V gene TRBV4-1 combines with J gene TRBJ2-6; TRBD1 is the table's D call and was not checked against the DNA. Per germline, CDR1 MGHRA and CDR2 YSYEKL. The CDR3 is 8 amino acids in total, end residues counted. CDR3 in amino acids: CASSETGR.